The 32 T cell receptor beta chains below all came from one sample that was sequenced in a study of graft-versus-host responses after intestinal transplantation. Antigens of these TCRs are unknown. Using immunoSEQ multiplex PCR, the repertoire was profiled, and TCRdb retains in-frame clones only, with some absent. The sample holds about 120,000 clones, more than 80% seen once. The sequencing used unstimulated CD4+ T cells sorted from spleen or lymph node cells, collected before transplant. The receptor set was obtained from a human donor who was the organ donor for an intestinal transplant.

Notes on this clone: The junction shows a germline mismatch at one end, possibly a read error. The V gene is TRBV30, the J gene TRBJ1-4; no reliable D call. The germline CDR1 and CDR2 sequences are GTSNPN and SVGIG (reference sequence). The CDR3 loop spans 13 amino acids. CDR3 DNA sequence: TGTGCCCTCTCGGGAGGAACTGATGAAAAACTGTTTTTT. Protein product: CALSGGTDEKLFF.

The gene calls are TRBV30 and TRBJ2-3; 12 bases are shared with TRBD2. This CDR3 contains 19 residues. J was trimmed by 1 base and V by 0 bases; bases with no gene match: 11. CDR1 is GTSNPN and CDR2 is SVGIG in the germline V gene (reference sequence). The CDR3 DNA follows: TGTGCCTGGAGTGTAAATGGACTAGCGGGAATTTTTGGCACAGATACGCAGTATTTT. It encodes CAWSVNGLAGIFGTDTQYF.

The CDR3 coding sequence is TGTGCCAGCAGCTCCGGAGGGGGCGACACTGAAGCTTTCTTT. This encodes CASSSGGGDTEAFF. V is TRBV5-6 and J is TRBJ1-1; TRBD1 aligns across 7 bases. Per germline, CDR1 SGHDT and CDR2 YYEEEE. V lost 3 bases, J lost 3 bases, and 5 bases stayed unmatched. The length of the CDR3 is 14 residues. The full variable domain, rest sourced from reference TRBV5-6 and TRBJ1-1, is DAGVTQSPTHLIKTRGQQVTLRCSPKSGHDTVSWYQQALGQGPQFIFQYYEEEERQRGNFPDRFSGHQFPNYSSELNVNALLLGDSALYLCASSSGGGDTEAFFGQGTRLTVV.

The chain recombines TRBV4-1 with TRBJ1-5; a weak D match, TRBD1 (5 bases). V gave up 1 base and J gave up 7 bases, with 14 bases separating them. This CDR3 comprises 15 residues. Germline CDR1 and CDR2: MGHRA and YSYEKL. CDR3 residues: CASSQVWGTGQPQHF. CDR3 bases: TGCGCCAGCAGCCAAGTTTGGGGCACGGGACAGCCCCAGCATTTT.

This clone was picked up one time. CDR3 protein: CASSPFHGEKLFF. The DNA of the CDR3 is TGTGCCAGCAGCCCTTTCCACGGGGAAAAACTGTTTTTT. The chain is built from TRBV7-9 and TRBJ1-4; no clear D gene. Germline lookup yields CDR1 SEHNR and CDR2 FQNEAQ (reference sequence). V lost 5 bases to trimming and J lost 8 bases, with 12 bases between them. The CDR3 sequence is 13 residues long. The complete variable domain, with remaining parts taken from reference TRBV7-9 and TRBJ1-4, reads DTGVSQNPRHKITKRGQNVTFRCDPISEHNRLYWYRQTLGQGPEFLTYFQNEAQLEKSRLLSDRFSAERPKGSFSTLEIQRTEQGDSAMYLCASSPFHGEKLFFGSGTQLSVL.

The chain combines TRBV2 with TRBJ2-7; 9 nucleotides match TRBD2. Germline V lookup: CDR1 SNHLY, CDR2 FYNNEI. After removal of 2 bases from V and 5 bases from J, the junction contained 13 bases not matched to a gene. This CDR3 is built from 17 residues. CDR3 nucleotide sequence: TGTGCCAGCAGTGAAAGGTTTGGTAGCGGGAGTTTCAACGAGCAGTACTTC. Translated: CASSERFGSGSFNEQYF.

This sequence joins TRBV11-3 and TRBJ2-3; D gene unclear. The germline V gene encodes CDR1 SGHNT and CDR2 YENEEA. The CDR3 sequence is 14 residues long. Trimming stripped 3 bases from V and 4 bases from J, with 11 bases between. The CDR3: CASSFSGFADTQYF. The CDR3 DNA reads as TGTGCCAGCAGCTTCTCCGGGTTTGCAGATACGCAGTATTTT.

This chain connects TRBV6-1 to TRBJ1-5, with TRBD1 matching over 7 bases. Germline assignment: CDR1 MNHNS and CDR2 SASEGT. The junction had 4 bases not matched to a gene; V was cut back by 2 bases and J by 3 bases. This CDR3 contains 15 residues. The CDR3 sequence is CASSEMGQFNQPQHF. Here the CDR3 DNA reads TGTGCCAGCAGTGAAATGGGACAGTTCAATCAGCCCCAGCATTTT.

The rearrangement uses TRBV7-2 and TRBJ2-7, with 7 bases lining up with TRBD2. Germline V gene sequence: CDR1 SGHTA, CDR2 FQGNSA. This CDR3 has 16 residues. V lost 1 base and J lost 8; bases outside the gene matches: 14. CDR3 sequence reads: CASSLVRASGNTKQYF. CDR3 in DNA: TGTGCCAGCAGCTTAGTACGGGCTAGCGGTAACACGAAGCAGTACTTC.

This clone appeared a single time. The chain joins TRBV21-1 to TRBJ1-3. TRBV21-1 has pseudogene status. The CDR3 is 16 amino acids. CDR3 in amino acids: CASSNHKRSSGNTIYF. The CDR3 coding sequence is TGTGCCAGCAGCAACCACAAGCGGTCCTCTGGAAACACCATATATTTT.

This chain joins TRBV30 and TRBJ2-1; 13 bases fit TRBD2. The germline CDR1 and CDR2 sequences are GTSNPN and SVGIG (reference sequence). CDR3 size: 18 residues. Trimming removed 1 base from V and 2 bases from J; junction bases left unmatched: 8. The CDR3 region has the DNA TGTGCCTGGAGTGGGGGACTAGCGGGAACCTTTACCTACAATGAGCAGTTCTTC. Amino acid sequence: CAWSGGLAGTFTYNEQFF.

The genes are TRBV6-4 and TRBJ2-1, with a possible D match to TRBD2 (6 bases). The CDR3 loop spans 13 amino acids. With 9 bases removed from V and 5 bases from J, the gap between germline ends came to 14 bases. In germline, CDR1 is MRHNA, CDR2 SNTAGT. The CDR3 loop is CARLGLDDNEQFF. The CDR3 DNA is TGTGCCAGACTGGGACTCGATGACAATGAGCAGTTCTTC.

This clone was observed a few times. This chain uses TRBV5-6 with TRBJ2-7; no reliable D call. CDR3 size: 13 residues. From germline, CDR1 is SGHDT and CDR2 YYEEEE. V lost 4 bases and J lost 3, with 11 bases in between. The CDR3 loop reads CASSIGRDYEQYF. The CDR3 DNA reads TGTGCCAGCAGCATTGGCAGAGACTACGAGCAGTACTTC.

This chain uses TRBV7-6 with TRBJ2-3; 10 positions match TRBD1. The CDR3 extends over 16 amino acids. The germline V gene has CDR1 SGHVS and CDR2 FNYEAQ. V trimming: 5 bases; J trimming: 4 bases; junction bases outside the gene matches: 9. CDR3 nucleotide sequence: TGTGCCAGCAGCCTCTCTAGGGACAGGGGCCCAGATACGCAGTATTTT. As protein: CASSLSRDRGPDTQYF.

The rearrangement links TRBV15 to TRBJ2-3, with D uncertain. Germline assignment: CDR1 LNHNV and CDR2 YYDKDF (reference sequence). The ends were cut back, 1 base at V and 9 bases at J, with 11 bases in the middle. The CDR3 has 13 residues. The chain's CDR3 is CATSRGYDSTQYF. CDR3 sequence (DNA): TGTGCCACCAGCAGAGGGTATGACTCGACGCAGTATTTT.

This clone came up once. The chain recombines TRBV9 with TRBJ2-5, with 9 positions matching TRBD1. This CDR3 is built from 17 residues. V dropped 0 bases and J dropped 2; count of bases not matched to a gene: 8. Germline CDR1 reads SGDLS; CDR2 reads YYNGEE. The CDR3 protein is CASSVGDRVVGQETQYF. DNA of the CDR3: TGTGCCAGCAGCGTAGGGGACAGGGTAGTGGGGCAAGAGACCCAGTACTTC.

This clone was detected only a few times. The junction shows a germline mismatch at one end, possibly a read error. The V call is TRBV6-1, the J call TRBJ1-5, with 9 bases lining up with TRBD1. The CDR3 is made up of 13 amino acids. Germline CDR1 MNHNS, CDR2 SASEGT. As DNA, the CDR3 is TGTGCCAGCTGTGAAACAGGGGGCAATCCCCAGCATTTT. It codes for CASCETGGNPQHF.

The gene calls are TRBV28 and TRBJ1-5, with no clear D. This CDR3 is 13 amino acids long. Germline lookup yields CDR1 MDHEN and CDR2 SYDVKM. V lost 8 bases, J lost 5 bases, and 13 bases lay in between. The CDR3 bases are TGTGCCAGCGGGCTGCCTGGTTATCAGCCCCAGCATTTT. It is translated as CASGLPGYQPQHF.

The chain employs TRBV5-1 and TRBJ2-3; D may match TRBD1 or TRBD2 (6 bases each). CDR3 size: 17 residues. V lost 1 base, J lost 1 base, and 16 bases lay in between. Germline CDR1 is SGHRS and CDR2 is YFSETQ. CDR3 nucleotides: TGCGCCAGCAGCTTGAAGGACAGCGGGCCTCGCACAGATACGCAGTATTTT. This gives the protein CASSLKDSGPRTDTQYF.

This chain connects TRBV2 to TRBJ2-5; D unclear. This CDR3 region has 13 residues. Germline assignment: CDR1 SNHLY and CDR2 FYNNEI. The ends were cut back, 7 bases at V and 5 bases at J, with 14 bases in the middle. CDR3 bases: TGTGCCAGCAATGGGCTGTTGGTGGAGACCCAGTACTTC. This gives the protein CASNGLLVETQYF.

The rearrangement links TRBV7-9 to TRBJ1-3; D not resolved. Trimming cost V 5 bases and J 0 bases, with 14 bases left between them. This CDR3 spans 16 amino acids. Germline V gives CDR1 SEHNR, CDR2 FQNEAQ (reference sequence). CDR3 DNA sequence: TGTGCCAGCAGCCCCGGACGGATCCTCTCTGGAAACACCATATATTTT. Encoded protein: CASSPGRILSGNTIYF. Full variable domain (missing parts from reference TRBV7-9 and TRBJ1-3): DTGVSQNPRHKITKRGQNVTFRCDPISEHNRLYWYRQTLGQGPEFLTYFQNEAQLEKSRLLSDRFSAERPKGSFSTLEIQRTEQGDSAMYLCASSPGRILSGNTIYFGEGSWLTVV.

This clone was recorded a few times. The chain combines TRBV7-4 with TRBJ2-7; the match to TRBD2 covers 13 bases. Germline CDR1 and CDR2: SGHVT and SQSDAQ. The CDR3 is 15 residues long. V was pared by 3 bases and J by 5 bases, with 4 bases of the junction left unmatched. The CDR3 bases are TGTGCCAGCAGCTTTGGGACTAGCGGGAACAACGAGCAGTACTTC. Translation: CASSFGTSGNNEQYF.

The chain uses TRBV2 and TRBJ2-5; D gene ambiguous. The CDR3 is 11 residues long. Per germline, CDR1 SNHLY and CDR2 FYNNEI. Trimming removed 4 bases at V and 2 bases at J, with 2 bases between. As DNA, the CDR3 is TGTGCCAGCAGTGTTCAAGAGACCCAGTACTTC. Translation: CASSVQETQYF.

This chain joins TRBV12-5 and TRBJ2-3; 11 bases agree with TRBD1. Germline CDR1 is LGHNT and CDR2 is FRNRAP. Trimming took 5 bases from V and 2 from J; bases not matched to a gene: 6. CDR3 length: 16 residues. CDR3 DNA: TGTGCTAGTGGTCCCGGGACAGGGGGGCTCACAGATACGCAGTATTTT. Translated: CASGPGTGGLTDTQYF.

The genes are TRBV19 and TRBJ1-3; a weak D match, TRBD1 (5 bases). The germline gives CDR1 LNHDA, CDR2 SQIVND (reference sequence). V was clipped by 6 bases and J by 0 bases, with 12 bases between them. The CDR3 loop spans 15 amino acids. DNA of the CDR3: TGTGCCAGTAGCCCGACAGTCTTCTCTGGAAACACCATATATTTT. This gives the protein CASSPTVFSGNTIYF. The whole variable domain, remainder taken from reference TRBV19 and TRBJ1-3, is DGGITQSPKYLFRKEGQNVTLSCEQNLNHDAMYWYRQDPGQGLRLIYYSQIVNDFQKGDIAEGYSVSREKKESFPLTVTSAQKNPTAFYLCASSPTVFSGNTIYFGEGSWLTVV.

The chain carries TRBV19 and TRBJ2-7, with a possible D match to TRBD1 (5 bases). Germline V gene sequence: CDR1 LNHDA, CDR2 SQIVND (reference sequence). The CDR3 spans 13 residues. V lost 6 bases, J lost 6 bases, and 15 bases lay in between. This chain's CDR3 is CASRGAGPGEQYF. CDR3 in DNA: TGTGCCAGTAGAGGGGCAGGCCCGGGCGAGCAGTACTTC.

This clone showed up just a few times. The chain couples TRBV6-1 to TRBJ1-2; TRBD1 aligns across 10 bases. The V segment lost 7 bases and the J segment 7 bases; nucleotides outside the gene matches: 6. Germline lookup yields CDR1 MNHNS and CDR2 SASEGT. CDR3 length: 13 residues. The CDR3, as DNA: TGTGCCAGCACCGTCGGGACAGGGGTTGGCTACACCTTC. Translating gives CASTVGTGVGYTF.

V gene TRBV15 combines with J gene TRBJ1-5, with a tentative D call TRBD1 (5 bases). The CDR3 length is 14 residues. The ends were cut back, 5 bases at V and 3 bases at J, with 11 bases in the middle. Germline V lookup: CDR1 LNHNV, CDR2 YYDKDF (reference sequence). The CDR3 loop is CATSPTGPNQPQHF. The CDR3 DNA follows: TGTGCCACCAGCCCCACGGGGCCCAATCAGCCCCAGCATTTT. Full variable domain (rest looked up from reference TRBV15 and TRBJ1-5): DAMVIQNPRYQVTQFGKPVTLSCSQTLNHNVMYWYQQKSSQAPKLLFHYYDKDFNNEADTPDNFQSRRPNTSFCFLDIRSPGLGDTAMYLCATSPTGPNQPQHFGDGTRLSIL.

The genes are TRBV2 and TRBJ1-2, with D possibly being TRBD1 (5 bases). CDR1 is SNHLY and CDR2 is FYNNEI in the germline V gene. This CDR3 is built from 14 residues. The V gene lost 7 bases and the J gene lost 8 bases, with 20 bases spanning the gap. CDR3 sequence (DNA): TGTGCCAGCACCACTATCATCGGGGGAGGAGGCTACACCTTC. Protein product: CASTTIIGGGGYTF.

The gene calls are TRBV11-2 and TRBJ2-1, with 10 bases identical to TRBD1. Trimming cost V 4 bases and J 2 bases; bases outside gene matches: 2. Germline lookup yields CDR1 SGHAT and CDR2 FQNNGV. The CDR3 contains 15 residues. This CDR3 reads CASSSGTGAYNEQFF. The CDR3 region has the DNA TGTGCCAGCAGCTCCGGGACAGGGGCCTACAATGAGCAGTTCTTC.

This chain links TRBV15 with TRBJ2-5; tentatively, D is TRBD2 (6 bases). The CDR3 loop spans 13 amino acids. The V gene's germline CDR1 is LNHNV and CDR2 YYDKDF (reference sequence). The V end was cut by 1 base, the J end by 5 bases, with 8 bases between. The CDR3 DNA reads TGTGCCACCAGCAGAGCTGGAGGGGAGACCCAGTACTTC. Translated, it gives CATSRAGGETQYF.

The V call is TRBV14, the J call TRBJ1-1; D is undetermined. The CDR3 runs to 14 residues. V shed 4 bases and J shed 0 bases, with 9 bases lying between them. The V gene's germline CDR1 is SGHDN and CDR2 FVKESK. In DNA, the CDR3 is TGTGCCAGCAGCCGGAGCAGCCTGAACACTGAAGCTTTCTTT. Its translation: CASSRSSLNTEAFF.